This paragraph covers one T cell receptor (beta chain) sequence. In the source study's methods: Estimation of nucleated cell counts was performed using reference gene primer amplification. Sequencing was performed with immunoSEQ multiplex PCR; in TCRdb, only in-frame clones are kept and a portion is missing. Clonal size and the V and J genes are those of that table, whereas D and trimming came from the DNA. Among around 230,000 clones listed, approximately 78% were seen once. CDR3 length equals 15 residues. V was clipped by 5 bases and J by 6 bases, with 14 bases between them. Germline CDR1 and CDR2: MRHNA and SNTAGT. The data stem from a study of blood T cell repertoires in COVID-19. At the level of the study: Samples came from the United States, Italy and Spain, spanning acute and convalescent COVID-19. The analysed material was cDNA or gDNA that came from T cells, B-cell-depleted T cells, or PBMCs.

The chain joins TRBV6-4 to TRBJ1-6; possible D gene TRBD1, 6 bases. The clonotype was recovered from a woman aged 55-75 years with active or convalescent COVID-19. The sequencing input was peripheral blood. The CDR3 reads CASSSQGWGNSPLHF. The CDR3 DNA sequence: TGTGCCAGCAGTTCCCAGGGGTGGGGTAATTCACCCCTCCACTTT.